This is a list of T cell receptor beta chains from one sample in a study of shared clonotypes between healthy human individuals. Assay used: immunoSEQ multiplex PCR; TCRdb lists only in-frame clones, some missing. The data contain 700,000 to 950,000 clones, 96% of them singletons. The sample taken for sequencing was naive CD8+ T cells sorted from blood. Receptors were obtained from a man younger than 40 in good health. CDR3s include the opening cysteine and the closing phenylalanine or tryptophan. The D gene is left open where the match is weak. Size is omitted from some rows. Given values are once, few, many or a class for expanded clones.

cdr3_nt: TGTGCCAGCAGTCCCCATGTCGGTTTGGGTGAAAAACTGTTTTTT
cdr3_aa: CASSPHVGLGEKLFF
j_call: TRBJ1-4
d_call: NA
v_call: TRBV27
clone_size: NA

cdr3_nt: TGCAGCGTTGAATACGGGGGACCCTACGAGCAGTACTTC
cdr3_aa: CSVEYGGPYEQYF
j_call: TRBJ2-7
d_call: NA
v_call: TRBV29-1
clone_size: NA

cdr3_nt: TGCGCCAGCAGGGCCTTTTCGGGAAGGGATGGCTACACCTTC
cdr3_aa: CASRAFSGRDGYTF
j_call: TRBJ1-2
d_call: NA
v_call: TRBV4-1
clone_size: NA

cdr3_nt: TGCAGCGTTGAAGGCCAGGGGGAGGTGACCCAGTACTTC
cdr3_aa: CSVEGQGEVTQYF
j_call: TRBJ2-5
d_call: NA
v_call: TRBV29-1
clone_size: NA

cdr3_nt: TGCGCCATCAGGGACCTCAGCTACGAGCAGTACTTC
cdr3_aa: CAIRDLSYEQYF
j_call: TRBJ2-7
d_call: NA
v_call: TRBV10-2
clone_size: NA

cdr3_nt: TGCGCCAGCAGTTCCAGCGGGGACACAGATACGCAGTATTTT
cdr3_aa: CASSSSGDTDTQYF
j_call: TRBJ2-3
d_call: TRBD2
v_call: TRBV10-1
clone_size: NA

cdr3_nt: TGTGCCAGCAGCTTGGGAAATGAAGAGACCCAGTACTTC
cdr3_aa: CASSLGNEETQYF
j_call: TRBJ2-5
d_call: NA
v_call: TRBV5-6
clone_size: NA

cdr3_nt: TGTGCCAGCAGTTTTATTGTGCGGGACCCTTCTCTTGGCGGCTACACCTTC
cdr3_aa: CASSFIVRDPSLGGYTF
j_call: TRBJ1-2
d_call: NA
v_call: TRBV28
clone_size: NA

cdr3_nt: TGTGCCAGCTCACCAGACAGGGGCGAGCAGTACTTC
cdr3_aa: CASSPDRGEQYF
j_call: TRBJ2-7
d_call: TRBD1
v_call: TRBV18
clone_size: NA

cdr3_nt: TGTGCCAGCAGCTTGGGGGCAGGGGTGGTCACTGAAGCTTTCTTT
cdr3_aa: CASSLGAGVVTEAFF
j_call: TRBJ1-1
d_call: NA
v_call: TRBV5-4
clone_size: NA

cdr3_nt: TGTGCCAGCAGTTACTCGAAGGTTGAAGCTTTCTTT
cdr3_aa: CASSYSKVEAFF
j_call: TRBJ1-1
d_call: NA
v_call: TRBV6-6
clone_size: NA

cdr3_nt: TGTGCCAGCAGTGAAGGAGGGAGAGGCACAGATACGCAGTATTTT
cdr3_aa: CASSEGGRGTDTQYF
j_call: TRBJ2-3
d_call: NA
v_call: TRBV6-1
clone_size: NA

cdr3_nt: TGCAGCGTTGAAGATTGGGACAGGGACGGAGAGACCCAGTACTTC
cdr3_aa: CSVEDWDRDGETQYF
j_call: TRBJ2-5
d_call: TRBD1
v_call: TRBV29-1
clone_size: NA

cdr3_nt: TGCGCCAGCAGCTTGGGTCCCCTCTTGTACGAGCAGTACTTC
cdr3_aa: CASSLGPLLYEQYF
j_call: TRBJ2-7
d_call: NA
v_call: TRBV5-1
clone_size: NA

cdr3_nt: TGTGCCACCAGGGGTTTAGCGGGAAGCGGGACCCAGTACTTC
cdr3_aa: CATRGLAGSGTQYF
j_call: TRBJ2-5
d_call: TRBD2
v_call: TRBV6-5
clone_size: NA

cdr3_nt: TGCGCCAGCAGCCTGACTTTAGCGGGGGCCTACGAGCAGTACTTC
cdr3_aa: CASSLTLAGAYEQYF
j_call: TRBJ2-7
d_call: TRBD2
v_call: TRBV4-1
clone_size: NA

cdr3_nt: TGTGCCAGAAGCCCGGGCAGGGGGCCCTACGAGCAGTACTTC
cdr3_aa: CARSPGRGPYEQYF
j_call: TRBJ2-7
d_call: TRBD1
v_call: TRBV5-3
clone_size: NA

cdr3_nt: TGCGCCAGCAGCTTGTATACGGGAACCGAGCAGTACTTC
cdr3_aa: CASSLYTGTEQYF
j_call: TRBJ2-7
d_call: NA
v_call: TRBV5-1
clone_size: NA

cdr3_nt: TGTGCCAGCAGCCCGACCGTGGGCCCAGATACGCAGTATTTT
cdr3_aa: CASSPTVGPDTQYF
j_call: TRBJ2-3
d_call: NA
v_call: TRBV9
clone_size: NA

cdr3_nt: TGCAGCGTTGGCAGGAGCGACGGTCCCTTGGACGAGCAGTACTTC
cdr3_aa: CSVGRSDGPLDEQYF
j_call: TRBJ2-7
d_call: NA
v_call: TRBV29-1
clone_size: NA

cdr3_nt: TGTGCCAGCAGCCCGAATCCGGGACAGGGGACCTACGAGCAGTACTTC
cdr3_aa: CASSPNPGQGTYEQYF
j_call: TRBJ2-7
d_call: TRBD1
v_call: TRBV7-9
clone_size: NA

cdr3_nt: TGTGCCAGTAGTATGGTCGGGACCTCCTACGAGCAGTACTTC
cdr3_aa: CASSMVGTSYEQYF
j_call: TRBJ2-7
d_call: NA
v_call: TRBV19
clone_size: once

cdr3_nt: TGTGCCAGCAGTTTGGTGCCTAGCGGGAGGGAGACCCAGTACTTC
cdr3_aa: CASSLVPSGRETQYF
j_call: TRBJ2-5
d_call: TRBD2
v_call: TRBV28
clone_size: NA

cdr3_nt: TGTGCCAGCAGCTCCAACCTAGACCCGGAGGGGGAGCTGTTTTTT
cdr3_aa: CASSSNLDPEGELFF
j_call: TRBJ2-2
d_call: NA
v_call: TRBV9
clone_size: NA

cdr3_nt: TGTGCCAGCAGCCAAGTCGGGAGGGCATGGAATGAGCAGTTCTTC
cdr3_aa: CASSQVGRAWNEQFF
j_call: TRBJ2-1
d_call: TRBD2
v_call: TRBV14
clone_size: NA

cdr3_nt: TGCGCCAGCAAAGCCGGCGGGGATTACCAAGAGACCCAGTACTTC
cdr3_aa: CASKAGGDYQETQYF
j_call: TRBJ2-5
d_call: NA
v_call: TRBV5-1
clone_size: NA

cdr3_nt: TGTGCCATCAGTGAGGGGGTAGGTTACGAGCAGTACTTC
cdr3_aa: CAISEGVGYEQYF
j_call: TRBJ2-7
d_call: NA
v_call: TRBV10-3
clone_size: NA

cdr3_nt: TGTGCCAGCAGCGTAGGAGGCTTCCCCTACGAGCAGTACTTC
cdr3_aa: CASSVGGFPYEQYF
j_call: TRBJ2-7
d_call: NA
v_call: TRBV9
clone_size: NA

cdr3_nt: TGTGCCAGCAGCCCCGGGACAGGGGGCGCTGAGACCCAGTACTTC
cdr3_aa: CASSPGTGGAETQYF
j_call: TRBJ2-5
d_call: TRBD1
v_call: TRBV7-9
clone_size: NA

cdr3_nt: TGTGCCAGCAGCTTGGCGGGGCTAGCGGGAGCTTACGAGCAGTACTTC
cdr3_aa: CASSLAGLAGAYEQYF
j_call: TRBJ2-7
d_call: TRBD2
v_call: TRBV7-9
clone_size: NA

cdr3_nt: TGTGCCAGCAGTTTATCGTCTAGCCCGAGCTCCTACAATGAGCAGTTCTTC
cdr3_aa: CASSLSSSPSSYNEQFF
j_call: TRBJ2-1
d_call: NA
v_call: TRBV27
clone_size: NA

cdr3_nt: TGTGCCAGCAGCAATCGATCAGCGGGAGTTACTGAGCAGTTCTTC
cdr3_aa: CASSNRSAGVTEQFF
j_call: TRBJ2-1
d_call: NA
v_call: TRBV21-1
clone_size: NA

cdr3_nt: TGTGCCAGCAAGGAGCGGGCTTTAGACAATGAGCAGTTCTTC
cdr3_aa: CASKERALDNEQFF
j_call: TRBJ2-1
d_call: NA
v_call: TRBV27
clone_size: NA

cdr3_nt: TGTGCCAGCAGCTTAGAACACATCTACGAGCAGTACTTC
cdr3_aa: CASSLEHIYEQYF
j_call: TRBJ2-7
d_call: NA
v_call: TRBV7-9
clone_size: NA

cdr3_nt: TGCGCCAGCAGCCCGTCTAGCCATGAGCAGTTCTTC
cdr3_aa: CASSPSSHEQFF
j_call: TRBJ2-1
d_call: NA
v_call: TRBV4-1
clone_size: NA

cdr3_nt: TGTGCCAGCAGCTTCGAGAGCGGGAGGAAGGAGGACAATGAGCAGTTCTTC
cdr3_aa: CASSFESGRKEDNEQFF
j_call: TRBJ2-1
d_call: TRBD2
v_call: TRBV7-9
clone_size: NA

cdr3_nt: TGTGCCAGCAGCTTACTAGCAGGGGCCAATCAGCCCCAGCATTTT
cdr3_aa: CASSLLAGANQPQHF
j_call: TRBJ1-5
d_call: NA
v_call: TRBV7-2
clone_size: NA

cdr3_nt: TGTGCCAGCAGCCAAAGAATCGGATCAACCTACGAGCAGTACTTC
cdr3_aa: CASSQRIGSTYEQYF
j_call: TRBJ2-7
d_call: NA
v_call: TRBV28
clone_size: NA

cdr3_nt: TGTGCTTTCGGAATCGATGGAAAACTGTTTTTT
cdr3_aa: CAFGIDGKLFF
j_call: TRBJ1-4
d_call: NA
v_call: TRBV30
clone_size: NA

cdr3_nt: TGTGCCAGCAATCGGGGGAACACTGAAGCTTTCTTT
cdr3_aa: CASNRGNTEAFF
j_call: TRBJ1-1
d_call: NA
v_call: TRBV7-9
clone_size: NA

cdr3_nt: TGTGCCTGGAGTGTATTTGGGGTCTATAACTATGGCTACACCTTC
cdr3_aa: CAWSVFGVYNYGYTF
j_call: TRBJ1-2
d_call: NA
v_call: TRBV30
clone_size: NA

cdr3_nt: TGTGCCAGCAGCGTATTAGCTAGTTTAACACCCTACGAGCAGTACTTC
cdr3_aa: CASSVLASLTPYEQYF
j_call: TRBJ2-7
d_call: NA
v_call: TRBV9
clone_size: NA

cdr3_nt: TGTGCCAGTAGTCCCGGCTTGGTGAGGGACACTGAAGCTTTCTTT
cdr3_aa: CASSPGLVRDTEAFF
j_call: TRBJ1-1
d_call: NA
v_call: TRBV19
clone_size: NA

cdr3_nt: TGTGCAAGTCGCCCCCTCGGGTACCGGGACAGGGGGCGCGTAAGCAATCAGCCCCAGCATTTT
cdr3_aa: CASRPLGYRDRGRVSNQPQHF
j_call: TRBJ1-5
d_call: NA
v_call: TRBV12-2
clone_size: NA

cdr3_nt: TGTGCCAGCAGCTTCCGTGACCCGGGACAGGGATCTGAAGCTTTCTTT
cdr3_aa: CASSFRDPGQGSEAFF
j_call: TRBJ1-1
d_call: TRBD1
v_call: TRBV7-8
clone_size: NA

cdr3_nt: TGTGCCAGCAGCTTACGTCTAGCGGGGCCGGGAGAGGAGCTGTTTTTT
cdr3_aa: CASSLRLAGPGEELFF
j_call: TRBJ2-2
d_call: TRBD2
v_call: TRBV7-2
clone_size: NA

cdr3_nt: TGTGCCAGCAGCTTCGATGCTAGCACAGATACGCAGTATTTT
cdr3_aa: CASSFDASTDTQYF
j_call: TRBJ2-3
d_call: NA
v_call: TRBV7-9
clone_size: NA

cdr3_nt: TGTGCCAGCAAGGATTTGGTGGGAGCGTTAACGTTCTTC
cdr3_aa: CASKDLVGALTFF
j_call: TRBJ2-1
d_call: NA
v_call: TRBV28
clone_size: NA

cdr3_nt: TGCGCCAGCAGCTTGGGGTATGAGGGGGCCTACGAGCAGTACTTC
cdr3_aa: CASSLGYEGAYEQYF
j_call: TRBJ2-7
d_call: NA
v_call: TRBV5-1
clone_size: NA

cdr3_nt: TGTGCCAGCATCCTGGGGAGTGAGCAGTTCTTC
cdr3_aa: CASILGSEQFF
j_call: TRBJ2-1
d_call: NA
v_call: TRBV27
clone_size: NA

cdr3_nt: TGTGCCAGCAGCTTGGACAGCTACAATGAGCAGTTCTTC
cdr3_aa: CASSLDSYNEQFF
j_call: TRBJ2-1
d_call: NA
v_call: TRBV7-2
clone_size: NA

cdr3_nt: TGTGCCAGCAGTCCTGGGGGCGGCCAGCCCCAGCATTTT
cdr3_aa: CASSPGGGQPQHF
j_call: TRBJ1-5
d_call: NA
v_call: TRBV5-4
clone_size: NA

cdr3_nt: TGTGCCAGCAGTTCCGGTGGCTATCAGCCCCAGCATTTT
cdr3_aa: CASSSGGYQPQHF
j_call: TRBJ1-5
d_call: NA
v_call: TRBV27
clone_size: NA